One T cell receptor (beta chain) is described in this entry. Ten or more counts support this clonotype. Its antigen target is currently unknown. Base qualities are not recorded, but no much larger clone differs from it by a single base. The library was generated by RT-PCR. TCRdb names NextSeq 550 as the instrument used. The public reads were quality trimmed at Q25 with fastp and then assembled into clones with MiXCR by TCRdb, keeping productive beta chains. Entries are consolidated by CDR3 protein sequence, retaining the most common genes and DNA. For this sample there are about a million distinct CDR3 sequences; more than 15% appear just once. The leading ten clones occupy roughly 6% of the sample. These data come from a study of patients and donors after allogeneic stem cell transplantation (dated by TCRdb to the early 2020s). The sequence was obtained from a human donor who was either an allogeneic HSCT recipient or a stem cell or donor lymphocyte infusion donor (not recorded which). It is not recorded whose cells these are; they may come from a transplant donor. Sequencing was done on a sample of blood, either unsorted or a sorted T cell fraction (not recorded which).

The CDR3 sequence is CASSTSGDSPLHF. The nucleotide sequence reads as follows: TGTGCCAGCAGTACGTCAGGCGATTCACCCCTCCACTTT. The V and J segments used are TRBV7-8 and TRBJ1-6, with the D gene call left open. From the cysteine through the phenylalanine, the CDR3 covers 13 amino acids. Left in the record is the CDR3 DNA by itself, 39 bases read in frame from the first base. V was cut back by 6 bases and J by 8 bases, leaving a gap of 11 bases between them. The germline V gene gives CDR1 as SGHVS and CDR2 as FQNEAQ.